One and the same sample provided the 8 T cell receptor beta chains below, sequenced in a study of tumor and adjacent non-tumor tissue in lung cancer. RNA was extracted from bulk tissue without any cell sorting. Three rounds of nested PCR, following a modified ARM-PCR protocol, produced the TCRbeta library. TCRdb re-called the multiplex PCR reads with MiXCR, one entry per CDR3 protein. The sample records more than 85,000 distinct CDR3 sequences, roughly 75% being singletons. Sequencing was carried out using lung tumor tissue. These receptors were taken from a woman aged 60-75 years with non-small cell lung cancer.

This clonotype was seen only a few times. The J gene is TRBJ2-3, the V gene TRBV5-1, with a tentative D call TRBD1 (6 bases). Trimming removed 1 base at V and 6 bases at J, with 18 bases between. CDR1 and CDR2 (germline): SGHRS, YFSETQ. This CDR3 has 16 residues. CDR3 DNA: TGCGCCAGCAGCTTGACGGACAGCCACAGAGCCGATACGCAGTATTTT. Amino acids: CASSLTDSHRADTQYF.

The chain carries TRBV29-1 and TRBJ2-1; D call uncertain. Between the trimmed V and J ends, which lost 6 bases and 1 base, there was a span of 19 bases. The CDR3 is 16 amino acids. From germline, CDR1 is SQVTM and CDR2 ANQGSEA. CDR3 loop: CSVPKRISRSYNEQFF. The CDR3, as DNA: TGCAGCGTCCCGAAACGCATCTCCCGATCCTACAATGAGCAGTTCTTC.

Notes on this clonotype: An end of the junction does not agree with germline; a read error may underlie this. The rearrangement links TRBV20-1 to TRBJ2-2; tentatively, D is TRBD2 (5 bases). Germline V gene sequence: CDR1 DFQATT, CDR2 SNEGSKA (reference sequence). There are 12 residues in the CDR3. DNA of the CDR3: TGTAGTGCTAGATCGAACGCCGGGGAGCTGTCTTTT. This sequence encodes CSARSNAGELSF.

V gene TRBV9 combines with J gene TRBJ2-1; 8 bases are shared with TRBD1. The germline V gene encodes CDR1 SGDLS and CDR2 YYNGEE. The V gene end was trimmed by 3 bases and the J gene end by 3 bases; junction bases not matched to a gene: 5. The CDR3 contains 15 residues. The CDR3 protein is CASSARTGFYNEQFF. The CDR3 DNA sequence: TGTGCCAGCAGCGCCCGGACAGGGTTCTACAATGAGCAGTTCTTC.

Comment on this clonotype: A much larger clone sits a single nucleotide away, making a read error possible. The chain carries TRBV10-3 and TRBJ2-1; TRBD2 agrees at 13 bases. The germline V gene has CDR1 ENHRY and CDR2 SYGVKD. The CDR3 is made up of 20 amino acids. CDR3 residues: CAISEREGTSGTLTYNEQLF. The CDR3 coding sequence is TGTGCCATCAGTGAGCGGGAGGGGACTAGCGGGACCCTAACCTACAATGAGCAGTTGTTC.

In regard to this clonotype: Relative to the germline gene, one junction end is altered; a read error may explain this. V and J are TRBV4-3 and TRBJ2-1; TRBD2 might be the D (7 bases). CDR1 and CDR2 (germline): LGHNA, YSLEER. CDR3 length equals 14 residues. In nucleotides, the CDR3 is TGCGCCAACAGCCAATGGGGGGGGGGCAATGATCAGTTCTTC. It codes for CANSQWGGGNDQFF.

As concerns this clonotype: Because the CDR3 is missing its conserved closing phenylalanine or tryptophan, this is likely a read error. The chain employs TRBV29-1 and TRBJ2-3, with a tentative D call TRBD1 (5 bases). The CDR3 has 11 amino acids. CDR1 SQVTM and CDR2 ANQGSEA come from the germline V gene. V lost 5 bases to trimming and J lost 6 bases, with 9 bases between them. The CDR3 spells CSVSKGDTQYL. CDR3 in DNA: TGCAGCGTTTCTAAGGGGGATACGCAGTATTTA.

As to this clonotype: This may stem from a read error, because a much larger clone lies one nucleotide away. The rearrangement uses TRBV20-1 and TRBJ2-7; 7 positions agree with TRBD2. Germline V gene data show CDR1 as DFQATT and CDR2 as SNEGSKA (reference sequence). The CDR3 runs to 14 residues. The CDR3: CSARDPSGPYKQYF. The CDR3 DNA is TGCAGTGCTAGAGATCCTAGCGGCCCCTACAAGCAGTACTTC.